This TCR beta chain emerged from a study of cytomegalovirus exposure and HLA in healthy donors. Germline V lookup: CDR1 MNHNS, CDR2 SASEGT. V lost 2 bases, J lost 4 bases, and 17 bases lay in between. The CDR3 has 16 residues. A multiplex PCR was run with 60 Vbeta primers and 13 Jbeta primers. Using immunoSEQ multiplex PCR, the repertoire was profiled, and TCRdb retains in-frame clones only, with some absent. The table shows over 120,000 clones, with over 65% occurring only once. This chain connects TRBV6-1 to TRBJ1-2; D gene ambiguous. The sequence was obtained from a man between 18 and 35 years old in good health and CMV-seropositive. The sequenced sample was PBMCs. The CDR3 sequence is CASSEFPPREIYGYTF. The CDR3 DNA follows: TGTGCCAGCAGTGAATTCCCCCCTCGAGAGATCTATGGCTACACCTTC.